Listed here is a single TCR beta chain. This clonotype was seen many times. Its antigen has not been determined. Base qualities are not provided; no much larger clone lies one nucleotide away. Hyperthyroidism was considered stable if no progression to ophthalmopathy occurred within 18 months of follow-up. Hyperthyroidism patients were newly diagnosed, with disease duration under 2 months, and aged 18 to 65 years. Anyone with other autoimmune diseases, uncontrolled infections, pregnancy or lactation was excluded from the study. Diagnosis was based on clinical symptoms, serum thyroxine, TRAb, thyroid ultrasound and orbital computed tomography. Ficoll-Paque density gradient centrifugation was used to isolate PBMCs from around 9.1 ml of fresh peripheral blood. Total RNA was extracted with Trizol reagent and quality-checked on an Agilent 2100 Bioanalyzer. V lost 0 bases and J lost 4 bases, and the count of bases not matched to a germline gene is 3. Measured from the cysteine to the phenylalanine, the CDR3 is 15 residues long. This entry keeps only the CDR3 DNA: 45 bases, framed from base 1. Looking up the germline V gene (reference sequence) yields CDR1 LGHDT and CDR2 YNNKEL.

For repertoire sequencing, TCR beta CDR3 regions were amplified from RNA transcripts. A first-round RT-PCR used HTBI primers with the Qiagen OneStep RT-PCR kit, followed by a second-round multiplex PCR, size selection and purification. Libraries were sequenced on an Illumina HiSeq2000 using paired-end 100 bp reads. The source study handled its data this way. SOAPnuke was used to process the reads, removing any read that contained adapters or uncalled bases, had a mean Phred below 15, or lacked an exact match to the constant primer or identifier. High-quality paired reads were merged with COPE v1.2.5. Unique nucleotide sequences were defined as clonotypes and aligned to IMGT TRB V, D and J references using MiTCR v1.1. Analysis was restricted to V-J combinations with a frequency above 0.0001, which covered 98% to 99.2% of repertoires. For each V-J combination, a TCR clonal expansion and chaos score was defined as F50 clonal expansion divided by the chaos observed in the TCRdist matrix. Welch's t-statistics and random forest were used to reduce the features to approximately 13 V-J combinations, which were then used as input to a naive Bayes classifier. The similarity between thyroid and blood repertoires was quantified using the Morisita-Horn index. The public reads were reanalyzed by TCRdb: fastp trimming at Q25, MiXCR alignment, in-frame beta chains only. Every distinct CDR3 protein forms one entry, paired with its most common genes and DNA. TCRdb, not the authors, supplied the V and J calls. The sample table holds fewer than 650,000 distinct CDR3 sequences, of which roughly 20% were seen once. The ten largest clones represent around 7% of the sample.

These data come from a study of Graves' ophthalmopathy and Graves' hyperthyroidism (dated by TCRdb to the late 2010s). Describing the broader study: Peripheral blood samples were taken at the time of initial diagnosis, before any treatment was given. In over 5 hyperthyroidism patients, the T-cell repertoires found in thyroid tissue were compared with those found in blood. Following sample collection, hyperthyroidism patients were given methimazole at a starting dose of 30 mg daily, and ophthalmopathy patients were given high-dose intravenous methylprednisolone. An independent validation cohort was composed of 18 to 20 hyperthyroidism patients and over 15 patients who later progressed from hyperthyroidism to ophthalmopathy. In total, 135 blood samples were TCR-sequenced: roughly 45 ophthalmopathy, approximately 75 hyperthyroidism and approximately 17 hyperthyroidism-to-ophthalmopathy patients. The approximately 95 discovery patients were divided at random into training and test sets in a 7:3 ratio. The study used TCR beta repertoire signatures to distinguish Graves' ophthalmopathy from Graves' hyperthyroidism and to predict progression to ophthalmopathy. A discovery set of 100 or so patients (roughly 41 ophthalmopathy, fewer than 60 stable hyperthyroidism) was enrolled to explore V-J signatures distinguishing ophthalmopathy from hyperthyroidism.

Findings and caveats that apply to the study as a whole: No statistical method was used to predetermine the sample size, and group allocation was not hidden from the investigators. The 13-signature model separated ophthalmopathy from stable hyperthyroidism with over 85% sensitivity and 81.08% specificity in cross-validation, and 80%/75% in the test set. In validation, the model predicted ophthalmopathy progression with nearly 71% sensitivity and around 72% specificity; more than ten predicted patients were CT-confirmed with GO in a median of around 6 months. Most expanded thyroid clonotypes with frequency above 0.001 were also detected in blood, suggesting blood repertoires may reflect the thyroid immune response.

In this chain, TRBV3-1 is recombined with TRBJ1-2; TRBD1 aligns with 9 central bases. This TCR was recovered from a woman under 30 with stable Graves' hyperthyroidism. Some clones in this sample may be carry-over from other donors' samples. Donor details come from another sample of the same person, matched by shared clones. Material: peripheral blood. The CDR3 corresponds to CASSQDGTGTYGYTF. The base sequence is TGTGCCAGCAGCCAAGATGGGACAGGGACCTATGGCTACACCTTC.